This TCR beta chain comes out of a study of T cells in Graves' hyperthyroidism and ophthalmopathy. This clonotype has a handful of counts. Its antigen remains unidentified. This could be a read error, since a much larger clone is one nucleotide away. The CDR3 covers 11 residues. V dropped 4 bases and J dropped 3 bases, with 5 bases sitting between them. Germline loops: CDR1 SGHDT, CDR2 YYEEEE. Study-level results: Ophthalmopathy onset followed model prediction by a median approximately 5.9 months. Clonotypes that were expanded in thyroid above 0.001 mostly appeared in blood too.

RNA transcripts yielded amplified TCR beta CDR3 regions. The study used the HTBI primer set for a first-round RT-PCR of the TCR CDR3. TCRdb redid the calling of the multiplex PCR reads with MiXCR, one entry per CDR3 protein. Here the sample spans over 650,000 distinct CDR3 sequences, about 16% being singletons. The study left out patients who had uncontrolled infection, other autoimmune disease, pregnancy or lactation. Thyroid ultrasound and orbital computed tomography, with clinical symptoms and serum thyroxine and TRAb, informed diagnoses. The material sequenced was blood. The origin of this receptor is a man between 18 and 29 years old with Graves' hyperthyroidism. This chain joins TRBV5-6 and TRBJ2-7; D unclear. CDR3 loop: CASSKNYEQYF. As DNA, the CDR3 is TGTGCCAGCAGCAAAAACTACGAGCAGTACTTC.